One T cell receptor (beta chain) is described in this entry. This entry belongs to a study of PD-L1 blockade in urothelial cancer. At the level of the study: Blood underwent analysis 3 weeks (second dose) and 6 weeks after treatment began.

Produced via immunoSEQ multiplex PCR; TCRdb's table is partial and in-frame only. The data hold tens of thousands of clones, with roughly 82% observed a single time. Each patient contributed between 1 and 8 total time points of blood mononuclear cells, pretreatment and during treatment. Looked up from germline, CDR1 is SQVTM and CDR2 is ANQGSEA. The CDR3 has 14 residues. Trimming took 7 bases from V and 1 from J, leaving 15 bases between them. The sample here was PBMCs, taken around atezolizumab (anti-PD-L1) treatment. This chain uses TRBV29-1 with TRBJ2-3; D might be TRBD2 (5 bases). This receptor was identified in a man between 65 and 85 years old with urothelial cancer. This CDR3 is CSAQDGGRTDTQYF. The CDR3 DNA is TGCAGCGCCCAGGACGGAGGCCGCACAGATACGCAGTATTTT.